This entry lists 25 T cell receptor beta chains sequenced from one sample in a study of siplizumab effects on memory and regulatory T cells. Generated by immunoSEQ multiplex PCR, the TCRdb table keeps only in-frame clones and is missing some. The sample shows about 50,000 clones, around 98% of them seen only once. The specimen was naive CD8+ T cells sorted from blood. These TCRs come from a human donor in good health.

This chain connects TRBV9 to TRBJ2-7; 8 bases are shared with TRBD2. The CDR3 consists of 14 residues. Per germline, CDR1 SGDLS and CDR2 YYNGEE. Unmatched junction bases numbered 5, after V lost 4 bases and J lost 2 bases. The CDR3 nucleotides are TGTGCCAGCAGCCCGGGACTAGGAGCCTACGAGCAGTACTTC. It encodes CASSPGLGAYEQYF.

The chain carries TRBV15 and TRBJ1-1, with 7 bases lining up with TRBD1. This CDR3 has 15 amino acids. With V trimmed by 8 bases and J by 7 bases, 16 bases remained unmatched. Germline V gives CDR1 LNHNV, CDR2 YYDKDF (reference sequence). CDR3 coding DNA: TGTGCCACCCGCAAACAGGGGACACCCACCAATGAAGCTTTCTTT. It yields the protein CATRKQGTPTNEAFF.

This chain joins TRBV9 and TRBJ2-3; D is ambiguous. The CDR3 totals 16 residues. Deletions cut 1 base from V and 3 bases from J, with 15 bases between. CDR1 is SGDLS and CDR2 is YYNGEE in the germline V gene. Written as DNA, the CDR3 is TGTGCCAGCAGCGTATCGGCGACCCTCGCAACAGATACGCAGTATTTT. It specifies CASSVSATLATDTQYF.

This clone was observed once. The rearrangement uses TRBV4-1 and TRBJ1-2; D unresolved. Trimming took off 3 bases at V and 7 bases at J, with 6 bases between the two ends. CDR3 size: 11 residues. Germline lookup yields CDR1 MGHRA and CDR2 YSYEKL. The CDR3 sequence: CASSQTGGYTF. The CDR3 DNA reads TGCGCCAGCAGCCAGACCGGTGGCTACACCTTC.

V and J are TRBV6-1 and TRBJ2-7, with unresolved D. V dropped 3 bases and J dropped 4 bases, with 7 bases sitting between them. This CDR3 is built from 12 residues. Germline V CDR1 and CDR2: MNHNS, SASEGT. CDR3 nucleotide sequence: TGTGCCAGCAGTGAGGTGGGGTACGAGCAGTACTTC. It yields the protein CASSEVGYEQYF.

V is TRBV13 and J is TRBJ2-3; no reliable D call. Germline V gene lookup returns CDR1 PRHDT and CDR2 FYEKMQ (reference sequence). CDR3 length: 11 amino acids. The ends were cut back, 5 bases at V and 5 bases at J, with 5 bases in the middle. CDR3 in DNA: TGTGCCAGCAGCCGCCAAGATACGCAGTATTTT. Translation gives CASSRQDTQYF.

This chain uses TRBV25-1 with TRBJ1-6; possibly TRBD1 for D (6 bases). V was trimmed by 2 bases and J by 8 bases, leaving 10 bases between them. The CDR3 extends over 14 amino acids. Germline-derived CDR1 and CDR2 are MGHDK and SYGVNS. CDR3 residues: CASSERGAYSPLHF. The CDR3 nucleotides read TGTGCCAGCAGTGAACGGGGGGCTTATTCACCCCTCCACTTT.

V and J are TRBV11-2 and TRBJ1-5; D is ambiguous. Trimming cost V 5 bases and J 4 bases, with 6 bases left between them. This CDR3 has 12 residues. Germline V CDR1 and CDR2: SGHAT, FQNNGV. The CDR3 DNA is TGTGCCAGCAGCCCTGAGAATCAGCCCCAGCATTTT. Protein: CASSPENQPQHF. Filled out from reference TRBV11-2 and TRBJ1-5, the complete variable domain reads EAGVAQSPRYKIIEKRQSVAFWCNPISGHATLYWYQQILGQGPKLLIQFQNNGVVDDSQLPKDRFSAERLKGVDSTLKIQPAKLEDSAVYLCASSPENQPQHFGDGTRLSIL.

Worth noting for this clone: The same CDR3 arises from other DNA sequences in this sample as well. The rearrangement uses TRBV29-1 and TRBJ2-7, with 7 positions matching TRBD1. Germline lookup yields CDR1 SQVTM and CDR2 ANQGSEA. This CDR3 is built from 11 residues. V lost 4 bases, J lost 3 bases, and 0 bases stayed unmatched. The CDR3 nucleotides are TGCAGCGTTGGGGACAGCTACGAGCAGTACTTC. Its translation is CSVGDSYEQYF.

V usage is TRBV5-1 and J usage is TRBJ2-1; tentative D call: TRBD2 (5 bases). With 2 bases removed from V and 8 bases from J, the gap between germline ends came to 17 bases. Germline V gene lookup returns CDR1 SGHRS and CDR2 YFSETQ. The CDR3 totals 15 residues. The CDR3 nucleotides are TGCGCCAGCAGCTTTTTCGGGGATTTCCTCGATGAGCAGTTCTTC. Translation gives CASSFFGDFLDEQFF.

The chain joins TRBV30 to TRBJ1-1, with TRBD1 as a possible D gene (6 bases). Germline CDR1 and CDR2: GTSNPN and SVGIG (reference sequence). The ends were cut back, 6 bases at V and 3 bases at J, with 17 bases in the middle. The CDR3 is 14 residues long. The CDR3: CACDRGEVHTEAFF. The DNA of the CDR3 is TGTGCCTGTGATAGGGGGGAGGTCCACACTGAAGCTTTCTTT.

The gene calls are TRBV12-2 and TRBJ1-6; the table's D gene call, TRBD1, was not cross checked with the DNA. TRBV12-2 constitutes a pseudogene. The CDR3 is 14 amino acids. The CDR3 sequence: CASRGDRGGSPLHF. In DNA, the CDR3 is TGTGCAAGTCGCGGGGACAGGGGAGGGTCACCCCTCCACTTT.

This chain joins TRBV2 and TRBJ2-7; possibly TRBD1 for D (5 bases). This CDR3 region has 12 residues. Germline CDR1 SNHLY, CDR2 FYNNEI. V lost 6 bases and J 5 bases, leaving 11 bases between the germline ends. CDR3 sequence (DNA): TGTGCCAGCAGCGATGAAGGGGACGAGCAGTACTTC. It encodes CASSDEGDEQYF.

V gene TRBV27 combines with J gene TRBJ2-5, with 10 bases fitting TRBD2. The length of the CDR3 is 13 residues. Trimming cost V 11 bases and J 5 bases; bases outside gene matches: 8. Germline CDR1 is MNHEY and CDR2 is SMNVEV (reference sequence). CDR3 amino acids: CAVASGRGETQYF. The CDR3 DNA reads TGTGCCGTCGCTAGCGGGAGAGGGGAGACCCAGTACTTC.

CDR3 sequence (DNA): TGTGCCAGCAGCGGAAATGAGCAGTTCTTC. This encodes CASSGNEQFF. The chain combines TRBV9 with TRBJ2-1; D not resolved. V was pared by 3 bases and J by 7 bases, with 2 bases between. The CDR3 runs to 10 residues. Per germline, CDR1 SGDLS and CDR2 YYNGEE.

The chain carries TRBV9 and TRBJ2-2; 9 bases are shared with TRBD1. There are 14 residues in the CDR3. Germline CDR1 SGDLS, CDR2 YYNGEE. V gave up 2 bases and J gave up 5 bases; unmatched junction bases: 1. CDR3 DNA sequence: TGTGCCAGCAGCGTGGGACAGGGTACCGGGGAGCTGTTTTTT. Translated, it gives CASSVGQGTGELFF. Combining the CDR3 with reference TRBV9 and TRBJ2-2 gives the whole variable domain DSGVTQTPKHLITATGQRVTLRCSPRSGDLSVYWYQQSLDQGLQFLIQYYNGEERAKGNILERFSAQQFPDLHSELNLSSLELGDSALYFCASSVGQGTGELFFGEGSRLTVL.

This chain uses TRBV7-9 with TRBJ2-1, with D tentatively TRBD1 (5 bases). There are 14 residues in the CDR3. Germline V gene data show CDR1 as SEHNR and CDR2 as FQNEAQ (reference sequence). Trimming left V 4 bases short and J 5 bases short, with 12 bases between. CDR3 loop: CASSSLAGNNEQFF. The CDR3 DNA sequence: TGTGCCAGCAGCTCCCTGGCAGGGAACAATGAGCAGTTCTTC.

This clone was seen a single time. The rearrangement uses TRBV15 and TRBJ2-1; 9 bases agree with TRBD2. CDR1 is LNHNV and CDR2 is YYDKDF in the germline V gene (reference sequence). After removal of 1 base from V and 7 bases from J, the junction contained 8 bases not matched to a gene. The CDR3 has 16 amino acids. Here the CDR3 DNA reads TGTGCCACCAGCAGAGGTAGCGGGAGATCAGGGAATGAGCAGTTCTTC. Its protein is CATSRGSGRSGNEQFF.

CDR3: CASRSRMNTEAFF. The DNA for the CDR3 is TGTGCCAGCAGGAGTAGGATGAACACTGAAGCTTTCTTT. V usage is TRBV14 and J usage is TRBJ1-1; D not resolved. Germline CDR1 reads SGHDN; CDR2 reads FVKESK. V shed 6 bases and J shed 0 bases, with 8 bases lying between them. This CDR3 spans 13 amino acids.

The genes are TRBV5-1 and TRBJ2-7; possible D gene TRBD2, 5 bases. From germline, CDR1 is SGHRS and CDR2 YFSETQ. The CDR3 contains 15 residues. Trimming pared 4 bases from V and 2 bases from J, leaving 16 bases between. CDR3 nucleotide sequence: TGCGCCAGCAGCCTGTCTCCCCTTAGCGCCTACGAGCAGTACTTC. This translates into CASSLSPLSAYEQYF.

The chain couples TRBV6-5 to TRBJ1-1; the match to TRBD1 covers 8 bases. Germline-derived CDR1 and CDR2 are MNHEY and SVGAGI. V lost 3 bases and J lost 5; bases outside the gene matches: 5. CDR3 length: 14 amino acids. CDR3: CASSYGDRLTEAFF. CDR3 bases: TGTGCCAGCAGTTATGGGGACAGGTTGACTGAAGCTTTCTTT.

V and J are TRBV6-6 and TRBJ1-5; TRBD1 might be the D (5 bases). Per the germline V gene, CDR1 is MNHNY and CDR2 is SVGAGI (reference sequence). The CDR3 is 14 amino acids. Trimming removed 6 bases at V and 5 bases at J, with 14 bases between. The CDR3 reads CASRHTGPDQPQHF. In DNA form, the CDR3 reads TGTGCCAGCAGACATACGGGGCCAGATCAGCCCCAGCATTTT.

This chain connects TRBV5-1 to TRBJ1-4; no firm D call. V was cut by 0 bases and J by 0 bases, with 3 bases left in between. The CDR3 contains 14 residues. Germline values: CDR1 SGHRS, CDR2 YFSETQ. This chain's CDR3 is CASSLVSTNEKLFF. CDR3 DNA: TGCGCCAGCAGCTTGGTTTCAACTAATGAAAAACTGTTTTTT.

The chain joins TRBV19 to TRBJ2-3; no firm D call. The CDR3 is 15 amino acids. The V gene lost 3 bases and the J gene lost 6 bases, with 16 bases spanning the gap. CDR1 and CDR2 (germline): LNHDA, SQIVND (reference sequence). CDR3 nucleotides: TGTGCCAGTAGTATCGACGGCCATGTGGGTGATACGCAGTATTTT. It is translated as CASSIDGHVGDTQYF.

This clone was recorded once. The chain couples TRBV7-6 to TRBJ2-1; D assignment may be TRBD1 or TRBD2 (5 bases each). Trimming left V 5 bases short and J 4 bases short, with 9 bases between. CDR3 length: 13 amino acids. Germline CDR1 reads SGHVS; CDR2 reads FNYEAQ. The CDR3 sequence: CASSQGPYNEQFF. DNA of the CDR3: TGTGCCAGCAGCCAGGGACCTTACAATGAGCAGTTCTTC.